Listed below are T cell receptor beta chains from one sample, sequenced in a study of T cells in Graves' hyperthyroidism and ophthalmopathy. MiXCR was run by TCRdb on the multiplex PCR reads, yielding one entry per CDR3 protein. This table holds almost 600,000 distinct CDR3 sequences, under 60% found once. The sample taken for sequencing was peripheral blood or thyroid tissue (not recorded which). These receptors were obtained from a young woman with Graves' hyperthyroidism. CDR3s include the opening cysteine and the closing phenylalanine or tryptophan. D genes are given only for firm matches. Clone size is not always given. Where it is, it says once, few, many or a class for expanded clones.

DNA: TGTGCCAGCTTAACAGGGGAGGGGGCTGAAGCTTTCTTT; CDR3: CASLTGEGAEAFF; V: TRBV7-9; D: TRBD1; size: .; J: TRBJ1-1
DNA: TGCAGCACCTCACAGGGCCCTAACTATGGCTACACCTTC; CDR3: CSTSQGPNYGYTF; V: TRBV29-1; D: .; size: .; J: TRBJ1-2
DNA: TGCGCCAGCAGCTTAGGACTACAGGGTCCGCACTCTGGAAACACCATATATTTT; CDR3: CASSLGLQGPHSGNTIYF; V: TRBV5-1; D: .; size: .; J: TRBJ1-3
DNA: TGTGCCAGCAGTCCGGGGACGGGATTGGGTGGCTACACCTTC; CDR3: CASSPGTGLGGYTF; V: TRBV6-5; D: .; size: many; J: TRBJ1-2
DNA: TGTGCCAGCAGACCACAGGGGATCAATGAAAAACTGTTTTTT; CDR3: CASRPQGINEKLFF; V: TRBV7-9; D: TRBD1; size: .; J: TRBJ1-4
DNA: TGTGCCAGCAGCTTAGGGTATGGGGAAAAACTGTTTTTT; CDR3: CASSLGYGEKLFF; V: TRBV13; D: .; size: once; J: TRBJ1-4
DNA: TGTGCCAGCGTTGAAGGGCCAGTCTATGGCTACACCTTC; CDR3: CASVEGPVYGYTF; V: TRBV2; D: .; size: .; J: TRBJ1-2
DNA: TGCAGTGCTAGAGCAGACGGCGGTTCACCCCTCCACTTT; CDR3: CSARADGGSPLHF; V: TRBV20-1; D: .; size: few; J: TRBJ1-6
DNA: TGTGCCAGCATCCCTAGACAGGGAACTGGCTACACCTTC; CDR3: CASIPRQGTGYTF; V: TRBV7-2; D: TRBD1; size: .; J: TRBJ1-2
DNA: TGTGCCAGCAGTGGGGTTCAGGGCGGACTTGACTATGGCTACACCTTC; CDR3: CASSGVQGGLDYGYTF; V: TRBV6-6; D: .; size: many; J: TRBJ1-2
DNA: TGTGCCAGCAGTTTAGGCCTACAGGGGGGAACCGGGGAGCTGTTTTTT; CDR3: CASSLGLQGGTGELFF; V: TRBV12-3/TRBV12-4; D: TRBD1; size: few; J: TRBJ2-2
DNA: TGCGCCAGCAGCTATGAGACAGGAGTGAACTACAATGAAAAACTGTTTTTT; CDR3: CASSYETGVNYNEKLFF; V: TRBV5-1; D: .; size: .; J: TRBJ1-4
DNA: TGTGCCAGCAGCTTAAATGGTCAGGGCCACACCGGGGAGCTGTTTTTT; CDR3: CASSLNGQGHTGELFF; V: TRBV7-3; D: .; size: many; J: TRBJ2-2
DNA: TGCGCCAGCAGCTTGTCCAGGGTGAACACTGAAGCTTTCTTT; CDR3: CASSLSRVNTEAFF; V: TRBV5-1; D: .; size: many; J: TRBJ1-1
DNA: TGTGCCAGCAGCTTATGGGACAACTCCTACGAGCAGTACTTC; CDR3: CASSLWDNSYEQYF; V: TRBV13; D: .; size: .; J: TRBJ2-7
DNA: TGTGCCAGCAGCCTTACCGGACAGGGCTCTCAGTCACCCCTCCACTTT; CDR3: CASSLTGQGSQSPLHF; V: TRBV7-9; D: TRBD1; size: few; J: TRBJ1-6
DNA: TGCAGCGTTGAAGATCCCGGGACAGGGATGACCGGGGAGCTGTTTTTT; CDR3: CSVEDPGTGMTGELFF; V: TRBV29-1; D: TRBD1; size: .; J: TRBJ2-2
DNA: TGTGCCAGCAGTGACCCCAGGAAAAACACTGAAGCTTTCTTT; CDR3: CASSDPRKNTEAFF; V: TRBV2; D: .; size: many; J: TRBJ1-1